This T cell receptor beta chain is from a study of control samples from healthy donors and cancer patients. Using immunoSEQ multiplex PCR, the repertoire was profiled, and TCRdb retains in-frame clones only, with some absent. The sample holds about 150,000 clones; 90% to 95% are singletons and the top ten take about 5.2%. CDR3 length: 15 residues. Germline lookup yields CDR1 KGHSH and CDR2 LQKENI. Trimming took off 3 bases at V and 0 bases at J, with 10 bases between the two ends. This TCR derives from a man aged 35-49 years in good health. Sequenced: blood. The chain carries TRBV18 and TRBJ2-3; D is unclear. In DNA form, the CDR3 reads TGTGCCAGCTCACCGACGGCCTCTAGCACAGATACGCAGTATTTT. Its protein is CASSPTASSTDTQYF.